What follows describes a single T cell receptor beta chain. As originally analysed: For nucleated cells, counts were estimated from reference gene primer amplification. Clones were sequenced by immunoSEQ multiplex PCR, and TCRdb holds only the in-frame ones, with some missing. V and J calls and clone size are those listed in that table; D and trimming were worked out from the DNA. The sample lists approximately 37,000 clones, about 88% occurring once. The source of the sample is a study of blood T cell repertoires in COVID-19. Study background: The analysed material was cDNA or gDNA that came from T cells, B-cell-depleted T cells, or PBMCs.

V lost 2 bases and J lost 8; bases outside the gene matches: 10. Germline V gene lookup returns CDR1 SGHNT and CDR2 YYREEE (reference sequence). CDR3 length: 16 residues. Sequences were obtained from peripheral blood. The chain employs TRBV5-4 and TRBJ2-1; 10 bases fit TRBD1. This clonotype was obtained from a man aged 45-65 years in a cohort sampled during active COVID-19. CDR3 region: CASSFPRDRGSDEQFF. The CDR3 nucleotides read TGTGCCAGCAGCTTCCCCCGGGACAGGGGATCCGATGAGCAGTTCTTC.